This record looks at one TCR beta chain sequence and its context. There is no known antigen for this receptor. Within one base of it there is no much larger clone, and no base qualities were kept. This specimen comes from a study of blood T cell repertoires in COVID-19 (dated by TCRdb to 2019 to 2021). Context from the whole study: Collaborator samples came from the United States, Italy and Spain and covered acute and convalescent phases of COVID-19. Samples were obtained from the ongoing ImmuneRACE study (first 160 participants) and from about 1,300 subjects provided by 6 global collaborators. The prospective study material was composed of cDNA or gDNA derived from T cells, B-cell-depleted T cells, or PBMCs. Deeply sampled blood TCRbeta repertoires from subjects exposed to, actively infected with, or recovered from COVID-19 were included in the dataset. HLA class I and class II types, where available, came from metadata supplied by the sample provider rather than from assay-based typing. A de-identified subject ID, COVID-19 status, age in years and sex were almost always included in the sample metadata. The repertoires were made available in a free public database intended to serve as a resource for research on the immune response to SARS-CoV-2. The study at large found these results: Clinical and demographic metadata were provided uncurated, with the amount varying by source and participant.

Each collaborating institution followed its own protocols to collect whole blood in K2EDTA tubes. For TCRbeta analysis, collaborators shipped samples as frozen whole blood, isolated PBMCs, or DNA extracted from either of those sample types. The immunoSEQ Assay, a bias-controlled multiplex PCR, was used to amplify TCRbeta CDR3 regions from genomic DNA. As for the original processing: The number of nucleated cells in each sample was estimated by amplification of reference gene primers within the assay. Sequence reads were collapsed and filtered to measure the absolute abundance of every unique TCRbeta CDR3 rearrangement. Productive Simpson clonality was computed per sample as the square root of Simpson's diversity index over productive rearrangements. Not all clones reach the TCRdb copy of this immuneACCESS table, which keeps in-frame sequences only. Checked studies attribute under half of the gap to unresolved V genes and leave the rest unexplained. V and J calls and clone size come straight from that table; D and trimming were deduced from the DNA. The sample has fewer than 100,000 clones on record, 88% of them singletons. Roughly 46% of the sample lies in the top ten.

Material for sequencing was peripheral blood. The sequence came from a human donor in a cohort sampled during active COVID-19.

The DNA reads as follows: TGTGCCATCAGGGAGACTGTTATGTATGGCTACACCTTC. Protein translation: CAIRETVMYGYTF. Rearrangement joined TRBV10-3 to TRBJ1-2; the D gene cannot be resolved reliably. The CDR3 covers 13 residues, taking in both the cysteine and the phenylalanine. Only CDR3 DNA remains: 39 bases, in frame from the first base. Trimming at the junction amounts to 6 bases on V and 5 bases on J, and the germline ends lie 13 bases apart. The germline V gene sets CDR1 to ENHRY and CDR2 to SYGVKD.